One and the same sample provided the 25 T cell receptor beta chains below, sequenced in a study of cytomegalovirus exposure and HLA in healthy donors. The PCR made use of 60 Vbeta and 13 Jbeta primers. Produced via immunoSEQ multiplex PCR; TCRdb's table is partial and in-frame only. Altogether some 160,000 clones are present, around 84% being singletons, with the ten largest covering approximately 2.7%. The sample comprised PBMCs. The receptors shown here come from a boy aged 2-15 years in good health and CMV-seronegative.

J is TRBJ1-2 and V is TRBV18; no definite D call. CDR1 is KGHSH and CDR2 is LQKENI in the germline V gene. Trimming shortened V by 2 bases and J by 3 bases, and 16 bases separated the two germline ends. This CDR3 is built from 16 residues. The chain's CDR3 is CASSPFQRRWDYGYTF. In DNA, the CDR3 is TGTGCCAGCTCACCATTCCAGCGAAGGTGGGACTATGGCTACACCTTC.

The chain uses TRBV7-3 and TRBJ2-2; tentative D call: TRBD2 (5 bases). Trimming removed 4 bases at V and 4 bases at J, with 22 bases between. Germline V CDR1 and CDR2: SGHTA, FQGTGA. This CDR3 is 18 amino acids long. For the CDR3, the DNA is TGTGCCAGCAGCTACCCGAGGGTGGAGGTTTTTAGCACCGGGGAGCTGTTTTTT. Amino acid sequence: CASSYPRVEVFSTGELFF.

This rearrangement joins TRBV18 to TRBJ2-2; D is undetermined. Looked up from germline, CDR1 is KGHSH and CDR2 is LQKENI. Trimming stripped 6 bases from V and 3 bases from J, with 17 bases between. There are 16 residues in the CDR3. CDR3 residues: CASSPLSVPDTGELFF. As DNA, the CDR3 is TGTGCCAGCTCCCCCCTCTCAGTACCTGACACCGGGGAGCTGTTTTTT.

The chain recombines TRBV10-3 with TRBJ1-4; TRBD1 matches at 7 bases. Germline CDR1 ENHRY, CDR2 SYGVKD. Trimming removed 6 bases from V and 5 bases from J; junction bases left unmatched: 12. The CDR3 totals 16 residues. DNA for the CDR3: TGTGCCATCAGCTCCAAGACAGGGCAAAAGAATGAAAAACTGTTTTTT. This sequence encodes CAISSKTGQKNEKLFF.

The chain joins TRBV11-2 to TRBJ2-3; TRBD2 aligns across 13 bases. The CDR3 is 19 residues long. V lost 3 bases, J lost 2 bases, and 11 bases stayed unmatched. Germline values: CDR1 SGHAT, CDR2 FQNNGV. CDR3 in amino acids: CASSFQLLGTSGATDTQYF. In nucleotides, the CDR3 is TGTGCCAGCAGCTTCCAACTCCTTGGGACTAGCGGGGCCACAGATACGCAGTATTTT.

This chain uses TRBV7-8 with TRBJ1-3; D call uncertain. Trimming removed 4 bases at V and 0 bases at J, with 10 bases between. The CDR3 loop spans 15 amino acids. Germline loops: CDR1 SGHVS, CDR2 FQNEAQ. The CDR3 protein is CASSSTITSGNTIYF. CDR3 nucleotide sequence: TGTGCCAGCAGCTCTACGATAACCTCTGGAAACACCATATATTTT.

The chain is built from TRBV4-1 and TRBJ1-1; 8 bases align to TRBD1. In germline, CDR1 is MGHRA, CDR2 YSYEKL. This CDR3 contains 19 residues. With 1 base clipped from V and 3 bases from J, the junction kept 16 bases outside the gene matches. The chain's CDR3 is CASSQANNPGGPTDTEAFF. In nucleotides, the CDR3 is TGCGCCAGCAGCCAAGCAAACAATCCAGGGGGCCCCACCGACACTGAAGCTTTCTTT.

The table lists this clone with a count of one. The CDR3 bases are TGTGCCAGCAGCCACGGACAGGGGATGAACACTGAAGCTTTCTTT. Protein product: CASSHGQGMNTEAFF. V is TRBV28 and J is TRBJ1-1, with TRBD1 identical over 9 bases. The CDR3 is made up of 15 amino acids. With V trimmed by 6 bases and J by 0 bases, 5 bases remained unmatched. In germline, CDR1 is MDHEN, CDR2 SYDVKM.

CDR3 protein: CASSFPASEQFF. The CDR3 coding sequence is TGTGCCAGCAGCTTTCCCGCGAGTGAGCAGTTCTTC. The chain links TRBV7-6 to TRBJ2-1; D gene ambiguous. From germline, CDR1 is SGHVS and CDR2 FNYEAQ. V was cut by 3 bases and J by 9 bases, with 9 bases left in between. CDR3 length equals 12 residues.

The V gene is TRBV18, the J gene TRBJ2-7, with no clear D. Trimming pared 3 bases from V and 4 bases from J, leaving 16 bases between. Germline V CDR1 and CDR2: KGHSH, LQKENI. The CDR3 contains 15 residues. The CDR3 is CASSPFRFTPYEQYF. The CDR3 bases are TGTGCCAGCTCACCGTTCAGGTTCACACCTTACGAGCAGTACTTC.

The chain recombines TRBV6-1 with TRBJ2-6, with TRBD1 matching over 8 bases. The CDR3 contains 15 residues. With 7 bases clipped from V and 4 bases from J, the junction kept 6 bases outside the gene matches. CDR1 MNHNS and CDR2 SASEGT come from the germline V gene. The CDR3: CASTRQGSGANVLTF. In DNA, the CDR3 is TGTGCCAGCACCCGACAGGGGAGCGGGGCCAACGTCCTGACTTTC.

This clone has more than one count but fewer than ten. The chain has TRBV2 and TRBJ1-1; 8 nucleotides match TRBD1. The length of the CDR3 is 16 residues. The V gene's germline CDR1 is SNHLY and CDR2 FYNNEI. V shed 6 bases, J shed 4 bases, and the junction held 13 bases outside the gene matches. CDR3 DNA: TGTGCCAGCAGGACCTCAGGGGGCGGTTTTGGCACTGAAGCTTTCTTT. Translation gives CASRTSGGGFGTEAFF.

In DNA form, the CDR3 reads TGTGCCAGCGCGGGAGTGATGGCCAATGAGCAGTTCTTC. It is translated as CASAGVMANEQFF. The rearrangement joins TRBV6-5 to TRBJ2-1, with 7 bases fitting TRBD2. Trimming at V came to 8 bases and at J to 6 bases, leaving 7 bases not matched to a gene. This CDR3 spans 13 amino acids. Per the germline V gene, CDR1 is MNHEY and CDR2 is SVGAGI.

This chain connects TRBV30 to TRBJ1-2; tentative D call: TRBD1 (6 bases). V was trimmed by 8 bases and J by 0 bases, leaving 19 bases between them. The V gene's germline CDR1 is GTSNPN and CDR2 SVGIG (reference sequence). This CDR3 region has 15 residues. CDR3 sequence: CAGINTGFANYGYTF. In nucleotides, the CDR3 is TGTGCCGGAATTAATACAGGGTTCGCTAACTATGGCTACACCTTC.

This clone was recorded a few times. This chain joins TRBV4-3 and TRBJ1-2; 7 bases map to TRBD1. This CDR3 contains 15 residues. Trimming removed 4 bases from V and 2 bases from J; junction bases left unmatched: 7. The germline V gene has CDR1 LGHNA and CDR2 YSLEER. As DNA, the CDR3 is TGCGCCAGCAGCCCCATCCCGACAGGGAACTATGGCTACACCTTC. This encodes CASSPIPTGNYGYTF.

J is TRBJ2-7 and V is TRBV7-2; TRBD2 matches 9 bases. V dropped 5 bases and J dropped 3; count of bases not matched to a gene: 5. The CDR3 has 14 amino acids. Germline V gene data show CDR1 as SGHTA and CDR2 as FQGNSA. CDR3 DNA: TGTGCCAGCAGCCGGACTAGCGAGGTCTACGAGCAGTACTTC. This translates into CASSRTSEVYEQYF. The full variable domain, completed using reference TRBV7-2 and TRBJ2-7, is GAGVSQSPSNKVTEKGKDVELRCDPISGHTALYWYRQSLGQGLEFLIYFQGNSAPDKSGLPSDRFSAERTGGSVSTLTIQRTQQEDSAVYLCASSRTSEVYEQYFGPGTRLTVT.

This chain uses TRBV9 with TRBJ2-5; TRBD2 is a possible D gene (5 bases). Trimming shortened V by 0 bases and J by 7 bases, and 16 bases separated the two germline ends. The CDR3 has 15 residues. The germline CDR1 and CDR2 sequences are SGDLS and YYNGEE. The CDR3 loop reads CASSVAGGSEGTQYF. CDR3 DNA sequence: TGTGCCAGCAGCGTAGCAGGAGGTAGCGAAGGGACCCAGTACTTC.

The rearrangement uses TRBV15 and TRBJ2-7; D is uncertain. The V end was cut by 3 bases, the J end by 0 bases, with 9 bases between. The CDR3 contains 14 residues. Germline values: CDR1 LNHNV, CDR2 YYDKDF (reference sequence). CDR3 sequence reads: CATSSRNISYEQYF. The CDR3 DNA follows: TGTGCCACCAGCAGCAGAAATATCTCCTACGAGCAGTACTTC.

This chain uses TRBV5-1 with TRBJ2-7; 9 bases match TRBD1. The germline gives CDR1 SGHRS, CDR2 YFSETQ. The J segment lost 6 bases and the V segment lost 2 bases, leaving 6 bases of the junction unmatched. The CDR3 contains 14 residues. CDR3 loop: CASSFLGQGGEQYF. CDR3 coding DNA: TGCGCCAGCAGCTTTTTGGGACAGGGAGGCGAGCAGTACTTC.

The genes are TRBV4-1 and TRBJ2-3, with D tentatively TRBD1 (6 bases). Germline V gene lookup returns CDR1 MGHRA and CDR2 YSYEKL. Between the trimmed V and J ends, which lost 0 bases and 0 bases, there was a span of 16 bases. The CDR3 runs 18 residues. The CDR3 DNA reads TGCGCCAGCAGCCAAGAAGAGGACAGTTCGTCTAGCACAGATACGCAGTATTTT. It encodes CASSQEEDSSSSTDTQYF.

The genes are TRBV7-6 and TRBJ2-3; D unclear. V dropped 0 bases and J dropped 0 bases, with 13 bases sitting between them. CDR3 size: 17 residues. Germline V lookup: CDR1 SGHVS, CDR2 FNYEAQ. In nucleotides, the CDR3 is TGTGCCAGCAGCTTAGCGGGCTGGCCTCCTAGCACAGATACGCAGTATTTT. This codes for CASSLAGWPPSTDTQYF.

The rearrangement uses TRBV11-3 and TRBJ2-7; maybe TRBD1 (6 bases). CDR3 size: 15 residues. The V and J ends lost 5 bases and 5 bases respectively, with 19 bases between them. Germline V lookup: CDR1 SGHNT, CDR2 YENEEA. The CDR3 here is CASSNNPPGEDEQYF. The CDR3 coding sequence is TGTGCCAGCAGCAACAACCCCCCAGGGGAAGACGAGCAGTACTTC. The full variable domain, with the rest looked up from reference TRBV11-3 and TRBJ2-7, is EAGVVQSPRYKIIEKKQPVAFWCNPISGHNTLYWYLQNLGQGPELLIRYENEEAVDDSQLPKDRFSAERLKGVDSTLKIQPAELGDSAVYLCASSNNPPGEDEQYFGPGTRLTVT.

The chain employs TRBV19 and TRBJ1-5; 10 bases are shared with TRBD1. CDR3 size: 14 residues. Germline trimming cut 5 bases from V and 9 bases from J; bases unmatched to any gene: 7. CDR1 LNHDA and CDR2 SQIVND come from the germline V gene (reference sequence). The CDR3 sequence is CASSPGTGERPQHF. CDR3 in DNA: TGTGCCAGTAGTCCCGGGACAGGGGAACGGCCCCAGCATTTT.

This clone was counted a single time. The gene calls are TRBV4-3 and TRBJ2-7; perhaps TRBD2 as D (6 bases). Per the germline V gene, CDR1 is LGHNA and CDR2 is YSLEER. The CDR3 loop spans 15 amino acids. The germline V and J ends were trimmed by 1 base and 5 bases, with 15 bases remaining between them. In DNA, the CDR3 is TGCGCCAGCAGCCAAGTACTCTCCGCGGGGCACGAGCAGTACTTC. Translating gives CASSQVLSAGHEQYF.

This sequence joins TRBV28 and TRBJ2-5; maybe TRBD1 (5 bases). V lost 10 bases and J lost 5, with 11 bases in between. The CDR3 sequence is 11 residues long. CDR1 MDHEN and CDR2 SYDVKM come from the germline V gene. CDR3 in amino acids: CATKGLETQYF. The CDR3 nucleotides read TGTGCCACAAAGGGGTTGGAGACCCAGTACTTC.